Presented here are 12 T cell receptor beta chains from one specimen sequenced in a study of OX40 agonist ivuxolimab in advanced cancers. Using immunoSEQ multiplex PCR, the repertoire was profiled, and TCRdb retains in-frame clones only, with some absent. The sample yields about 19,000 clones, about 74% seen once. Here the sequenced sample was CD4+ or CD8+ T cells sorted from blood, taken in a trial of the OX40 agonist ivuxolimab. These TCRs come from an adult with an advanced solid tumor such as melanoma, head and neck, liver or kidney cancer.

This clone has a single count. The genes are TRBV28 and TRBJ1-5; D remains ambiguous. V shed 10 bases and J shed 0 bases, with 16 bases lying between them. CDR3 length: 15 amino acids. Germline lookup yields CDR1 MDHEN and CDR2 SYDVKM. CDR3 coding DNA: TGTGCCACTGGCGATCGACGGAATAGCAATCAGCCCCAGCATTTT. Residues: CATGDRRNSNQPQHF. Full variable domain (remainder filled in from reference TRBV28 and TRBJ1-5): DVKVTQSSRYLVKRTGEKVFLECVQDMDHENMFWYRQDPGLGLRLIYFSYDVKMKEKGDIPEGYSVSREKKERFSLILESASTNQTSMYLCATGDRRNSNQPQHFGDGTRLSIL.

The rearrangement links TRBV28 to TRBJ2-1; D remains ambiguous. Trimming left V 1 base short and J 7 bases short, with 5 bases between. Germline assignment: CDR1 MDHEN and CDR2 SYDVKM. The CDR3 sequence is 12 residues long. The CDR3 DNA reads as TGTGCCAGCAGTTTATCATGGAATGAGCAGTTCTTC. Translation gives CASSLSWNEQFF.

V usage is TRBV11-2 and J usage is TRBJ2-7; 8 bases match TRBD2. J was trimmed by 0 bases and V by 0 bases; bases with no gene match: 7. Germline values: CDR1 SGHAT, CDR2 FQNNGV. The CDR3 has 17 residues. The CDR3 coding sequence is TGTGCCAGCAGCTTAGAAGGAACTAGCGGCAGCTCCTACGAGCAGTACTTC. It encodes CASSLEGTSGSSYEQYF.

This clone was found a few times. The rearrangement links TRBV12-5 to TRBJ1-1; 8 bases map to TRBD1. After removal of 4 bases from V and 0 bases from J, the junction contained 13 bases not matched to a gene. The CDR3 extends over 18 amino acids. Germline loops: CDR1 LGHNT, CDR2 FRNRAP. The CDR3, as DNA: TGTGCTAGTGGTTCGTCATCTTTAGCAGGGGGCGTGAACACTGAAGCTTTCTTT. It translates to CASGSSSLAGGVNTEAFF.

The chain couples TRBV9 to TRBJ2-3; 7 bases are a match to TRBD2. There are 16 residues in the CDR3. CDR1 and CDR2 (germline): SGDLS, YYNGEE. V lost 0 bases to trimming and J lost 2 bases; unmatched junction nucleotides: 6. The CDR3: CASSVGGGAITDTQYF. CDR3 DNA sequence: TGTGCCAGCAGCGTAGGCGGGGGAGCTATCACAGATACGCAGTATTTT.

This chain joins TRBV9 and TRBJ2-3, with a tentative D call TRBD2 (6 bases). Trimming left V 2 bases short and J 9 bases short, with 16 bases between. Germline V gene lookup returns CDR1 SGDLS and CDR2 YYNGEE. The CDR3 is 14 amino acids. The CDR3 region has the DNA TGTGCCAGCAGCGTTTCCGGGACTCCCGCGACGCAGTATTTT. Amino acids: CASSVSGTPATQYF.

The rearrangement uses TRBV5-4 and TRBJ1-4; no reliable D call. The CDR3 is made up of 13 amino acids. Trimming cost V 5 bases and J 6 bases, with 11 bases left between them. In germline, CDR1 is SGHNT, CDR2 YYREEE (reference sequence). The CDR3, as DNA: TGTGCCAGCAGTACTGCCGAGGATGAAAAACTGTTTTTT. The encoded protein is CASSTAEDEKLFF.

The chain links TRBV5-1 to TRBJ2-7; 7 nucleotides line up with TRBD1. Germline lookup yields CDR1 SGHRS and CDR2 YFSETQ. The CDR3 totals 13 residues. Unmatched junction bases numbered 2, after V lost 3 bases and J lost 2 bases. The CDR3 DNA is TGCGCCAGCAGCTGGGACAGCACCTACGAGCAGTACTTC. Residues: CASSWDSTYEQYF. Together with reference TRBV5-1 and TRBJ2-7, the CDR3 gives the full variable domain: KAGVTQTPRYLIKTRGQQVTLSCSPISGHRSVSWYQQTPGQGLQFLFEYFSETQRNKGNFPGRFSGRQFSNSRSEMNVSTLELGDSALYLCASSWDSTYEQYFGPGTRLTVT.

This clone was detected once. The gene calls are TRBV27 and TRBJ2-2; 8 positions match TRBD2. CDR1 and CDR2 from the germline V gene are MNHEY and SMNVEV (reference sequence). The V gene end was trimmed by 2 bases and the J gene end by 1 base; junction bases not matched to a gene: 0. The CDR3 runs 15 residues. DNA of the CDR3: TGTGCCAGCAGTTTACTAGCGGGGAACACCGGGGAGCTGTTTTTT. This gives the protein CASSLLAGNTGELFF.

This CDR3 reads CASSLRTGNTEAFF. CDR3 DNA: TGTGCCAGCAGCCTTCGGACGGGGAACACTGAAGCTTTCTTT. This sequence joins TRBV13 and TRBJ1-1; D gene unclear. V was pared by 5 bases and J by 1 base, with 11 bases between. CDR1 and CDR2 from the germline V gene are PRHDT and FYEKMQ (reference sequence). The CDR3 covers 14 residues.

The chain joins TRBV10-3 to TRBJ2-3; 8 positions agree with TRBD1. Germline lookup yields CDR1 ENHRY and CDR2 SYGVKD. After removal of 4 bases from V and 1 base from J, the junction contained 4 bases not matched to a gene. The CDR3 sequence is 15 residues long. CDR3 sequence reads: CAISAGTGRTDTQYF. In DNA, the CDR3 is TGTGCCATCAGTGCCGGGACAGGTCGCACAGATACGCAGTATTTT.

The chain carries TRBV30 and TRBJ2-7; 13 positions match TRBD2. The CDR3 has 16 amino acids. The trim removed 2 bases at V and 2 bases at J, leaving 6 bases unmatched. Germline assignment: CDR1 GTSNPN and CDR2 SVGIG (reference sequence). CDR3 sequence: CAWSLPGTSGTYEQYF. The CDR3 DNA sequence: TGTGCCTGGAGTCTTCCCGGGACTAGCGGGACCTACGAGCAGTACTTC.